The 2 T cell receptor beta chains presented below share a single source sample, sequenced in a study of cytomegalovirus exposure and HLA in healthy donors. PCR employed 60 Vbeta and 13 Jbeta primers. Profiled with immunoSEQ multiplex PCR; TCRdb holds only in-frame clones, not every one. Among 80,000 to 100,000 clones, about two thirds were seen once, and the ten largest hold around 2.3%. Specimen: PBMCs. These receptors originate from a man aged 50-59 years in good health and CMV-seronegative.

The rearrangement links TRBV11-3 to TRBJ2-2; perhaps TRBD2 as D (7 bases). The germline V and J ends were trimmed by 3 bases and 0 bases, with 20 bases remaining between them. Germline values: CDR1 SGHNT, CDR2 YENEEA. This CDR3 comprises 19 residues. The CDR3 loop is CASSLGGPQLDSNTGELFF. The DNA of the CDR3 is TGTGCCAGCAGCTTGGGGGGGCCCCAGCTAGACTCGAACACCGGGGAGCTGTTTTTT.

The chain links TRBV7-9 to TRBJ2-5, with TRBD1 matching over 12 bases. The J call is in doubt because the DNA end fits TRBJ2-7 better. This CDR3 contains 18 residues. From germline, CDR1 is SEHNR and CDR2 FQNEAQ (reference sequence). CDR3 loop: CASSLRGQGATVTYEQYF. CDR3 sequence (DNA): TGTGCCAGCAGCTTAAGGGGACAGGGGGCCACTGTTACCTACGAGCAGTACTTC.